This TCR beta chain appears in the sequencing data of a study of CD8 T cells in ankylosing spondylitis. The TCR beta libraries were generated through quantitative 5'-RACE incorporating molecular barcodes. TCRdb re-analysed the 5' RACE reads in MiXCR, keeping a single row per CDR3 protein. The sample lists some 200,000 distinct CDR3 sequences; roughly 24% were seen once. In this sample, this clonotype turned up many times. Its specificity is unknown. Trimming shortened V by 3 bases and J by 1 base, and 12 bases separated the two germline ends. Germline V lookup: CDR1 SGHAT, CDR2 FQDESV (reference sequence). CDR3 size: 15 residues. Study-wide findings and caveats: Earlier reports found some motif variants in synovial fluid and blood in reactive arthritis. Within matched ankylosing spondylitis synovial fluid, disease-linked clones were reportedly significantly enriched. CD8+ cells made up the disease-linked clones, which were relatively rare in peripheral blood.

Sequencing was performed on blood, either unsorted or a sorted T cell fraction (not recorded which). The chain recombines TRBV11-1 with TRBJ1-1, with a weak D call TRBD1 (5 bases). The source of this sequence is a male donor with ankylosing spondylitis or in good health (not recorded which). The CDR3 bases are TGTGCCAGCAGCTTTATCCATGGGGGGAACACTGAAGCTTTCTTT. Its translation: CASSFIHGGNTEAFF.